The 21 T cell receptor beta chains given below trace back to one sample, sequenced in a study of T cell repertoires in cytomegalovirus infection. One entry per CDR3 protein, called by TCRdb with MiXCR from the reads. The table records about 210,000 distinct CDR3 sequences, roughly 6.5% of them present only once. Specimen: PBMCs. Receptor source: a human donor in good health (CMV status not recorded). Some clones in this sample may be carry-over from other donors' samples.

This clonotype was seen repeatedly, ten times or more. This sequence joins TRBV18 and TRBJ2-2; 9 bases line up with TRBD1. This CDR3 has 18 residues. Germline loops: CDR1 KGHSH, CDR2 LQKENI. Unmatched junction bases numbered 16, after V lost 5 bases and J lost 6 bases. This chain's CDR3 is CASSLLRPGTGNAGELFF. CDR3 nucleotides: TGTGCCAGCTCATTACTTCGACCCGGGACAGGGAATGCCGGGGAGCTGTTTTTT.

This clonotype was recorded at least ten times. This chain links TRBV28 with TRBJ1-4, with 7 bases identical to TRBD1. J lost 4 bases, V lost 4 bases, and 9 bases had no gene match. The germline V gene encodes CDR1 MDHEN and CDR2 SYDVKM. This CDR3 region has 16 residues. The CDR3 loop is CASSSPRAGGNEKLFF. The CDR3 DNA is TGTGCCAGCAGTTCCCCCCGGGCAGGGGGTAATGAAAAACTGTTTTTT.

This clonotype was counted many times. The chain uses TRBV7-6 and TRBJ2-7; D is possibly TRBD1 or TRBD2 (5 bases each). The germline CDR1 and CDR2 sequences are SGHVS and FNYEAQ. The CDR3 is made up of 13 amino acids. The V and J ends lost 0 bases and 6 bases respectively, with 9 bases between them. The CDR3 DNA reads TGTGCCAGCAGCTTAGCGGCAGGGACCGAGCAGTACTTC. Translation gives CASSLAAGTEQYF.

The chain carries TRBV12-3 or TRBV12-4 and TRBJ2-2; D is uncertain. The CDR3 consists of 15 residues. Trimming removed 6 bases from V and 7 bases from J, with 18 bases in between. The CDR3 coding sequence is TGTGCCAGCAGCCTAACTACTAACATGAACGGGGAGCTGTTTTTT. Residues: CASSLTTNMNGELFF.

This clonotype was counted at least ten times. This CDR3 reads CASSFRQGQNQPQHF. The DNA of the CDR3 is TGTGCCAGCAGCTTCCGACAGGGACAGAATCAGCCCCAGCATTTT. This chain joins TRBV12-3 or TRBV12-4 and TRBJ1-5; 7 nucleotides line up with TRBD1. J lost 4 bases, V lost 6 bases, and 9 bases had no gene match. The length of the CDR3 is 15 residues.

This clonotype was recorded at least ten times. The CDR3 here is CSARDLLGGAVDSPLHF. The CDR3 DNA reads as TGCAGTGCTAGAGATCTGTTGGGGGGCGCGGTGGATTCACCCCTCCACTTT. This chain links TRBV20-1 with TRBJ1-6, with a tentative D call TRBD1 (6 bases). Germline-derived CDR1 and CDR2 are DFQATT and SNEGSKA (reference sequence). Deletions cut 0 bases from V and 8 bases from J, with 20 bases between. CDR3 length equals 17 residues.

This clonotype was recorded many times. The chain joins TRBV7-2 to TRBJ1-2; D remains unclear. The CDR3 is 12 amino acids. Germline values: CDR1 SGHTA, CDR2 FQGNSA. Trimming removed 1 base at V and 8 bases at J, with 8 bases between. CDR3 nucleotide sequence: TGTGCCAGCAGCTTAGGACCGAAAGGCTACACCTTC. Its translation: CASSLGPKGYTF. Combining the CDR3 with reference TRBV7-2 and TRBJ1-2 gives the whole variable domain GAGVSQSPSNKVTEKGKDVELRCDPISGHTALYWYRQSLGQGLEFLIYFQGNSAPDKSGLPSDRFSAERTGGSVSTLTIQRTQQEDSAVYLCASSLGPKGYTFGSGTRLTVV.

There are many counts of this clonotype. The J gene is TRBJ2-3, the V gene TRBV20-1; 10 positions agree with TRBD2. Trimming removed 0 bases from V and 6 bases from J; junction bases left unmatched: 9. Germline CDR1 DFQATT, CDR2 SNEGSKA (reference sequence). This CDR3 is 16 amino acids long. The DNA for the CDR3 is TGCAGTGCTAGAGACGTTTCTAGCGGGGGACCCGATACGCAGTATTTT. The encoded protein is CSARDVSSGGPDTQYF.

This clonotype was seen ten or more times. The chain links TRBV28 to TRBJ2-2; D gene ambiguous. The CDR3 is made up of 12 amino acids. Trimming removed 6 bases at V and 6 bases at J, with 8 bases between. Germline loops: CDR1 MDHEN, CDR2 SYDVKM. The CDR3 region has the DNA TGTGCCAGCAGCCCGCCCGCCGGGGAGCTGTTTTTT. Translated: CASSPPAGELFF.

There are many counts of this clonotype. CDR3 residues: CAIGVTGGKDGANVLTF. The DNA for the CDR3 is TGTGCCATCGGGGTAACAGGGGGCAAAGATGGGGCCAACGTCCTGACTTTC. The J gene is TRBJ2-6, the V gene TRBV10-3; 9 bases are a match to TRBD1. Losses at the gene ends were 8 bases for V and 3 bases for J; bases not matched to a gene: 11. The CDR3 covers 17 residues. Germline V gene sequence: CDR1 ENHRY, CDR2 SYGVKD.

This clonotype showed up many times. This chain uses TRBV29-1 with TRBJ2-1; 8 positions match TRBD1. Germline V lookup: CDR1 SQVTM, CDR2 ANQGSEA. This CDR3 comprises 11 residues. The ends lost 7 bases at V and 6 bases at J; junction bases unmatched: 2. The CDR3 sequence: CSADRGNEQFF. The CDR3 coding sequence is TGCAGCGCTGACAGGGGCAATGAGCAGTTCTTC.

This clonotype was found many times. The V and J genes are TRBV7-3 and TRBJ2-1, with 8 bases identical to TRBD2. Germline V gene lookup returns CDR1 SGHTA and CDR2 FQGTGA. This CDR3 contains 16 residues. The junction had 10 bases not matched to a gene; V was cut back by 4 bases and J by 5 bases. The CDR3 is CASSSWPGLGNNEQFF. DNA of the CDR3: TGTGCCAGCAGCTCATGGCCGGGACTAGGGAACAATGAGCAGTTCTTC. Combining the CDR3 with reference TRBV7-3 and TRBJ2-1 gives the whole variable domain GAGVSQTPSNKVTEKGKYVELRCDPISGHTALYWYRQSLGQGPEFLIYFQGTGAADDSGLPNDRFFAVRPEGSVSTLKIQRTERGDSAVYLCASSSWPGLGNNEQFFGPGTRLTVL.

This clonotype was found many times. The chain uses TRBV15 and TRBJ2-4; D uncertain. The germline V and J ends were trimmed by 7 bases and 0 bases, with 7 bases remaining between them. CDR3 length: 13 amino acids. Germline-derived CDR1 and CDR2 are LNHNV and YYDKDF (reference sequence). CDR3 bases: TGTGCCACCACAGGTGTAGCCAAAAACATTCAGTACTTC. Residues: CATTGVAKNIQYF.

The chain employs TRBV20-1 and TRBJ2-7; weak D call: TRBD2 (6 bases). CDR1 and CDR2 (germline): DFQATT, SNEGSKA (reference sequence). The V gene lost 8 bases and the J gene lost 4 bases, with 15 bases spanning the gap. The CDR3 consists of 12 residues. The CDR3 sequence is CSISGAGYEQYF. For the CDR3, the DNA is TGCAGTATTAGCGGTGCGGGTTACGAGCAGTACTTC.

This clonotype was seen at least ten times. The chain recombines TRBV4-3 with TRBJ2-1, with D possibly TRBD2 on 6 matching bases. CDR3 length equals 16 residues. Trimming shortened V by 4 bases and J by 2 bases, and 15 bases separated the two germline ends. Germline V gives CDR1 LGHNA, CDR2 YSLEER. CDR3 sequence: CASSPLGAGPYNEQFF. DNA of the CDR3: TGCGCCAGCAGCCCCCTAGGGGCGGGGCCCTACAATGAGCAGTTCTTC.

The CDR3 protein is CSVVAGGRETQYF. DNA for the CDR3: TGCAGCGTTGTGGCGGGGGGCCGGGAGACCCAGTACTTC. This chain links TRBV29-1 with TRBJ2-5; 8 nucleotides agree with TRBD2. Germline loops: CDR1 SQVTM, CDR2 ANQGSEA. The CDR3 runs to 13 residues. Trimming cost V 4 bases and J 5 bases; bases outside gene matches: 6.

This clonotype occurred many times. The gene calls are TRBV7-8 and TRBJ1-5; D might be TRBD1 (5 bases). V lost 5 bases and J 2 bases, leaving 16 bases between the germline ends. The CDR3 runs 16 residues. Germline loops: CDR1 SGHVS, CDR2 FQNEAQ. The CDR3 DNA follows: TGTGCCAGCAGCCCAAGGGACTTCCCAGGCAATCAGCCCCAGCATTTT. It translates to CASSPRDFPGNQPQHF.

This clonotype was seen repeatedly, ten times or more. The V and J genes are TRBV12-3 or TRBV12-4 and TRBJ1-1; D remains ambiguous. Trimming pared 2 bases from V and 6 bases from J, leaving 10 bases between. This CDR3 spans 13 amino acids. The CDR3 sequence is CASSLRFSAEAFF. CDR3 DNA: TGTGCCAGCAGTTTACGGTTTAGCGCTGAAGCTTTCTTT.

At least ten counts were recorded for this clonotype. This chain connects TRBV9 to TRBJ2-3; possibly TRBD2 for D (5 bases). CDR1 is SGDLS, CDR2 YYNGEE, per germline. The V end was cut by 0 bases, the J end by 6 bases, with 8 bases between. This CDR3 is 13 amino acids long. The CDR3, as DNA: TGTGCCAGCAGCGTAGGTAAGCGGGATACGCAGTATTTT. This translates into CASSVGKRDTQYF.

This clonotype was observed many times. This chain uses TRBV7-2 with TRBJ1-6; 8 positions agree with TRBD1. CDR3 size: 17 residues. J lost 0 bases, V lost 3 bases, and 4 bases had no gene match. Per the germline V gene, CDR1 is SGHTA and CDR2 is FQGNSA. CDR3 loop: CASSFRTGGSYNSPLHF. The DNA for the CDR3 is TGTGCCAGCAGCTTCAGAACAGGGGGCTCCTATAATTCACCCCTCCACTTT.

At least ten counts were recorded for this clonotype. The chain links TRBV12-3 or TRBV12-4 to TRBJ2-3; D ambiguous. Trimming stripped 3 bases from V and 4 bases from J, with 11 bases between. The CDR3 is 14 amino acids. CDR3 nucleotide sequence: TGTGCCAGCAGTTTTGAGGCCCCCGCAGATACGCAGTATTTT. It translates to CASSFEAPADTQYF.